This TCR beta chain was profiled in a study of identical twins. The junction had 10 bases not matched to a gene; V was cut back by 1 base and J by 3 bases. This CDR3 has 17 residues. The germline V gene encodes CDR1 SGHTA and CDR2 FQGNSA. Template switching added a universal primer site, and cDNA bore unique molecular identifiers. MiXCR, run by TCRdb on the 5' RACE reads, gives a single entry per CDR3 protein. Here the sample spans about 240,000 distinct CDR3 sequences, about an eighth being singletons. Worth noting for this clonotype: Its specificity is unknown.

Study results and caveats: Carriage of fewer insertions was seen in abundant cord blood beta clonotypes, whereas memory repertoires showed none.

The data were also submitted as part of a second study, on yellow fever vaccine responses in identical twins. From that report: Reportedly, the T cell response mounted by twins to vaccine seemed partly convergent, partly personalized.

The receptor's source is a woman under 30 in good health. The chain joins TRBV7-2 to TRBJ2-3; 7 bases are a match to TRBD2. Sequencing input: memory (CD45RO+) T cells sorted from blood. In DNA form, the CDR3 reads TGTGCCAGCAGCTTAGGATGGGGGGGGATGGGGACAGATACGCAGTATTTT. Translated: CASSLGWGGMGTDTQYF.